The present entry profiles one T cell receptor (beta chain) with its context. Its cognate antigen has yet to be identified. No base quality information exists; no much larger clone differs at one position. The sample belongs to a study of T cell repertoires in ileal Crohn's disease (dated by TCRdb to the late 2010s). Study-level background: The median duration of disease was around 7.3 years, and at the time of surgery around 35% of patients were active smokers. A total of some 170 mucosal samples from roughly 60 patients were sequenced, collected from several sites on the surgical specimen as well as at postoperative endoscopy. A Rutgeerts score higher than i0 was the definition used for endoscopic postoperative recurrence. M6 samples consisted of neoterminal ileum biopsies collected during postoperative colonoscopy. A prospective multicentre cohort supplied the 57 Crohn's disease patients whose TCR repertoires were analysed. The study was conducted in parallel with a multicentre cohort that was designed to identify predictors of early endoscopic recurrence following ileocolonic resection. Every patient underwent surgery because of a complication, which was stricturing disease in around 60% of cases and penetrating disease in 39%. Postoperative therapy was given to about half of the patients, with thiopurines administered to 11 patients and anti-TNF agents administered to about 20 patients.

General findings and caveats noted by the study authors: Mucosal CD4 and CD8 T cells were sorted and sequenced only in a subgroup of patients, the size of which was not stated. The timing of postoperative endoscopy varied within the first year after surgery, and the median delay was 6.9 months. Endoscopic recurrence was linked to a higher percentage of high-frequency clones at surgery, and recurrence occurred in every patient whose clonality exceeded 26.8% (18/57). Sorted CD8 T cells carried more high-frequency clones than CD4 T cells, suggesting mucosal expansions were mainly CD8. A significantly higher proportion of clonal expansions was observed in active smokers at surgery than in non-smokers (about 25% vs 20%, p=0.02).

Approximately 550 nanograms of biopsy DNA per sample were submitted for commercial TCRB immunosequencing. Adaptive Biotechnology amplified CDR3 regions from genomic DNA with a two-step multiplex PCR that controlled for amplification bias. Primers for every V and J gene segment were used in the first PCR, and barcodes and Illumina adapters were added in the second PCR. An Illumina instrument was used to sequence the CDR3 libraries. As for the authors' bioinformatics: The analysis used both the pipelines supplied by the vendor and custom analysis of the raw data in R/Bioconductor with R version 3.3.0. Clonality, ranging from 0 to 1, was calculated as the inverse of the normalised Shannon entropy of all productive clones. High-frequency clones were defined as the share of the repertoire occupied by the top 100 clones, with only clones passing a 95% confidence test being retained. The Simpson index measured repertoire diversity, and the Morisita-Horn index measured overlap between samples. The immuneACCESS repertoire file appears here via TCRdb, limited to in-frame rearrangements. These files lack a portion of the clones; in checked studies, under half of the deficit traces to unresolved V genes, and the cause of the others is not known. V and J calls and clone size are as listed in that table; D and trimming were resolved from the DNA. The sample yields roughly 3,400 clones; around 85% were counted once. 4.5% to 6% of the sample belongs to the ten largest clones.

Per the publication, the time point label means: neoterminal ileum biopsy at postoperative endoscopy, about 6 months after surgery. To be eligible, patients had to be adults with ileal or ileocolonic Crohn's disease and an indication for ileocolonic resection. Whole ileal mucosal biopsies were kept frozen at -80 degrees C prior to DNA extraction. Genomic DNA was isolated from frozen whole biopsies using a TRizol-based method, and the DNA was quantified with a NanoDrop 2000 spectrophotometer. The receptor's source is an adult with Crohn's disease. Input material: ileal tissue.

The nucleotides are TGCGCCAGCAGCCGCGAGCGGGCTAGCACAGATACGCAGTATTTT. This gives the protein CASSRERASTDTQYF. Recombination joined TRBV4-3 with TRBJ2-3, with a tentative D gene TRBD2 over 6 matching bases. Trimming takes 4 bases from V and 0 bases from J, and the germline ends sit 11 bases apart. Sequences LGHNA (CDR1) and YSLEER (CDR2) are obtained from the germline V gene. The CDR3 runs 15 amino acids, cysteine and phenylalanine included. Only the CDR3 DNA is retained, 45 bases long and in frame from the first base.